One and the same sample provided the 31 T cell receptor beta chains below, sequenced in a study of somatic mutations in cytotoxic T cells in rheumatoid arthritis. The table came from immunoSEQ multiplex PCR; TCRdb's copy has only in-frame clones and leaves some out. The repertoire consists of 17,000 or so clones, with 85% occurring once and the leading ten covering under 9%. Sequencing input: CD8+ T cells sorted from blood. The receptors were gathered from a woman between 40 and 55 years old with rheumatoid arthritis.

This rearrangement joins TRBV7-9 to TRBJ2-1; 8 nucleotides line up with TRBD1. The CDR3 sequence is 16 residues long. CDR1 SEHNR and CDR2 FQNEAQ come from the germline V gene (reference sequence). V dropped 1 base and J dropped 4; count of bases not matched to a gene: 6. Here the CDR3 reads CASSLGAGQGYNEQFF. CDR3 in DNA: TGTGCCAGCAGCTTAGGGGCCGGACAGGGTTACAATGAGCAGTTCTTC.

Here the CDR3 reads CASSLDPETDTQYF. CDR3 DNA sequence: TGTGCCAGCAGCTTAGATCCAGAAACAGATACGCAGTATTTT. The V call is TRBV11-3, the J call TRBJ2-3; D is unclear. The CDR3 is 14 amino acids. Between the trimmed V and J ends, which lost 0 bases and 3 bases, there was a span of 7 bases. Germline V gene sequence: CDR1 SGHNT, CDR2 YENEEA.

This clone has only one observation. The chain combines TRBV5-3 with TRBJ2-7, with TRBD1 as a possible D gene (5 bases). TRBV5-3 qualifies as an ORF whose function is uncertain. With 5 bases removed from V and 4 bases from J, the gap between germline ends came to 10 bases. CDR3 length: 12 amino acids. CDR3 residues: CARRTKGYEQYF. The CDR3 DNA is TGTGCCAGAAGGACGAAGGGGTACGAGCAGTACTTC.

J is TRBJ1-2 and V is TRBV5-1, with TRBD1 matching over 7 bases. Germline V lookup: CDR1 SGHRS, CDR2 YFSETQ. The CDR3 covers 13 residues. Losses at the gene ends were 0 bases for V and 6 bases for J; bases not matched to a gene: 2. The CDR3 region has the DNA TGCGCCAGCAGCTTGGGAACAGGGGATGGCTACACCTTC. Its protein is CASSLGTGDGYTF.

The gene calls are TRBV27 and TRBJ2-7; TRBD2 is a possible D gene (5 bases). The germline V and J ends were trimmed by 7 bases and 4 bases, with 11 bases remaining between them. CDR1 is MNHEY, CDR2 SMNVEV, per germline (reference sequence). The CDR3 extends over 12 amino acids. The DNA for the CDR3 is TGTGCCAGCACAAGTGGGGAGTACGAGCAGTACTTC. Amino acids: CASTSGEYEQYF.

This clone has a handful of counts. The J gene is TRBJ1-2, the V gene TRBV2; D ambiguous. V was shortened by 8 bases and J by 8 bases, with 18 bases between the two germline ends. Germline assignment: CDR1 SNHLY and CDR2 FYNNEI. The CDR3 consists of 13 residues. CDR3: CASLREDYGGYTF. The DNA for the CDR3 is TGTGCCAGCCTAAGGGAGGACTATGGCGGCTACACCTTC.

This sequence joins TRBV5-6 and TRBJ1-6; D unresolved. The CDR3 contains 15 residues. CDR1 and CDR2 (germline): SGHDT, YYEEEE. Trimming removed 0 bases from V and 4 bases from J, with 8 bases in between. Written as DNA, the CDR3 is TGTGCCAGCAGCTTGGGGTCCGGGTATAATTCACCCCTCCACTTT. This encodes CASSLGSGYNSPLHF.

The rearrangement links TRBV7-9 to TRBJ2-2; possibly TRBD2 for D (5 bases). The CDR3 has 13 amino acids. V lost 5 bases and J 6 bases, leaving 10 bases between the germline ends. Germline lookup yields CDR1 SEHNR and CDR2 FQNEAQ (reference sequence). The CDR3 spells CASSELAPGELFF. CDR3 in DNA: TGTGCCAGCAGCGAGCTAGCCCCCGGGGAGCTGTTTTTT.

J is TRBJ2-1 and V is TRBV25-1; TRBD2 agrees at 8 bases. The CDR3 runs 16 residues. CDR1 and CDR2 (germline): MGHDK, SYGVNS. Trimming took 6 bases from V and 2 from J; bases not matched to a gene: 9. The CDR3 DNA sequence: TGTGCCAGCAGCCCCAGGGTAGCGGGGACCTACAATGAGCAGTTCTTC. Residues: CASSPRVAGTYNEQFF.

The V call is TRBV13, the J call TRBJ2-7; TRBD2 is a possible D gene (7 bases). The CDR3 totals 15 residues. Germline lookup yields CDR1 PRHDT and CDR2 FYEKMQ (reference sequence). Trimming shortened V by 3 bases and J by 9 bases, and 21 bases separated the two germline ends. CDR3 region: CASSLGGGAPTVQYF. The CDR3 coding sequence is TGTGCCAGCAGCTTGGGAGGGGGGGCGCCTACTGTGCAGTACTTC.

The chain has TRBV6-5 and TRBJ2-7, with D possibly being TRBD1 (5 bases). CDR1 and CDR2 (germline): MNHEY, SVGAGI. V was trimmed by 4 bases and J by 2 bases, leaving 12 bases between them. The CDR3 consists of 14 residues. CDR3 bases: TGTGCCAGCAGTTGGTCGACAGCCACCTACGAGCAGTACTTC. Encoded protein: CASSWSTATYEQYF.

This chain uses TRBV5-1 with TRBJ2-7, with D perhaps TRBD1 (6 bases). Trimming took off 0 bases at V and 2 bases at J, with 9 bases between the two ends. This CDR3 region has 14 residues. Germline V CDR1 and CDR2: SGHRS, YFSETQ. The DNA for the CDR3 is TGCGCCAGCAGCTTGGGGTCAGGGGCCTACGAGCAGTACTTC. As protein: CASSLGSGAYEQYF.

CDR3 loop: CASSLPGGPQHF. The DNA of the CDR3 is TGTGCCAGCAGCTTACCGGGGGGGCCCCAGCATTTT. This rearrangement joins TRBV7-8 to TRBJ1-5; D might be TRBD1 (5 bases). Trimming left V 2 bases short and J 9 bases short, with 8 bases between. Germline CDR1 reads SGHVS; CDR2 reads FQNEAQ. This CDR3 region has 12 residues.

The rearrangement joins TRBV5-6 to TRBJ2-7; TRBD1 agrees at 8 bases. The ends lost 5 bases at V and 3 bases at J; junction bases unmatched: 4. Looked up from germline, CDR1 is SGHDT and CDR2 is YYEEEE. The CDR3 sequence is 13 residues long. The CDR3 DNA reads TGTGCCAGCAGAGACAGGGGAATCTACGAGCAGTACTTC. It codes for CASRDRGIYEQYF.

The chain has TRBV6-5 and TRBJ2-6; 7 nucleotides line up with TRBD1. With V trimmed by 3 bases and J by 15 bases, 5 bases remained unmatched. Germline values: CDR1 MNHEY, CDR2 SVGAGI. The CDR3 runs 12 residues. CDR3 sequence: CASSYGTEDLTF. CDR3 bases: TGTGCCAGCAGTTATGGGACAGAGGACCTGACTTTC.

V and J are TRBV13 and TRBJ2-3; perhaps TRBD2 as D (6 bases). Germline V gives CDR1 PRHDT, CDR2 FYEKMQ (reference sequence). The CDR3 loop spans 16 amino acids. V was cut by 2 bases and J by 2 bases, with 14 bases left in between. The CDR3 region has the DNA TGTGCCAGCAGCTTATATGGGACTTCTTCCACAGATACGCAGTATTTT. It codes for CASSLYGTSSTDTQYF.

This chain connects TRBV6-1 to TRBJ2-3; 10 positions match TRBD2. Trimming took 3 bases from V and 0 from J; bases not matched to a gene: 3. The germline CDR1 and CDR2 sequences are MNHNS and SASEGT. This CDR3 has 16 residues. CDR3: CASSDYSGGSTDTQYF. Written as DNA, the CDR3 is TGTGCCAGCAGTGATTATAGCGGGGGGAGCACAGATACGCAGTATTTT.

This clone was counted a single time. This rearrangement joins TRBV7-9 to TRBJ2-1; 10 positions match TRBD2. The germline CDR1 and CDR2 sequences are SEHNR and FQNEAQ (reference sequence). The CDR3 is made up of 17 amino acids. The junction had 9 bases not matched to a gene; V was cut back by 4 bases and J by 3 bases. CDR3 DNA: TGTGCCAGCAGCTCTAGCGGGGGCCCCGATTACTACAATGAGCAGTTCTTC. This sequence encodes CASSSSGGPDYYNEQFF.

The chain carries TRBV7-9 and TRBJ2-6; TRBD1 might be the D (6 bases). CDR1 is SEHNR, CDR2 FQNEAQ, per germline (reference sequence). V lost 5 bases and J 0 bases, leaving 17 bases between the germline ends. The CDR3 totals 18 residues. CDR3 sequence reads: CASSGLGTMVSGANVLTF. CDR3 sequence (DNA): TGTGCCAGCAGCGGACTCGGGACAATGGTCTCTGGGGCCAACGTCCTGACTTTC.

The sample holds a few counts of this clone. The rearrangement joins TRBV9 to TRBJ1-2; D possibly corresponds to TRBD1 (5 bases). The V gene's germline CDR1 is SGDLS and CDR2 YYNGEE. Trimming removed 4 bases at V and 8 bases at J, with 18 bases between. The CDR3 contains 14 residues. The CDR3 bases are TGTGCCAGCAGCACGACGGGGGGAAGCGTGGGCTACACCTTC. Protein product: CASSTTGGSVGYTF.

With regard to this clone: At one of its ends the junction is not consistent with the germline gene, which may arise from a read error. V gene TRBV2 combines with J gene TRBJ1-2; weak D call: TRBD1 (5 bases). This CDR3 has 15 amino acids. CDR1 is SNHLY and CDR2 is FYNNEI in the germline V gene. CDR3 nucleotides: TGTGTCAGCAGTGAGAGCCTGGGGGGAGGCTATGGCTACACCTTC. This translates into CVSSESLGGGYGYTF.

The chain has TRBV4-1 and TRBJ2-7; 8 bases align to TRBD2. J lost 2 bases, V lost 2 bases, and 5 bases had no gene match. The CDR3 has 15 residues. Germline V gives CDR1 MGHRA, CDR2 YSYEKL. This chain's CDR3 is CASSQLAGTAYEQYF. The CDR3 coding sequence is TGCGCCAGCAGCCAATTAGCGGGGACCGCCTACGAGCAGTACTTC.

The chain uses TRBV4-1 and TRBJ2-3, with TRBD2 identical over 7 bases. Germline CDR1 reads MGHRA; CDR2 reads YSYEKL. V lost 4 bases to trimming and J lost 8 bases; unmatched junction nucleotides: 21. This CDR3 is 18 amino acids long. The CDR3 nucleotides are TGCGCCAGCAGCCTACCTAAGCGGGGCACAGCCTCTCAAGCTACGCAGTATTTT. Protein product: CASSLPKRGTASQATQYF.

This clone was counted a single time. The chain employs TRBV5-1 and TRBJ1-1; 9 bases are shared with TRBD1. The CDR3 has 13 amino acids. Germline values: CDR1 SGHRS, CDR2 YFSETQ. Trimming removed 4 bases from V and 5 bases from J; junction bases left unmatched: 3. The CDR3 DNA follows: TGCGCCAGCAGCGTCGACAGGGGGACTGAAGCTTTCTTT. Its protein product is CASSVDRGTEAFF.

The J gene is TRBJ2-7, the V gene TRBV7-2; no clear D. Trimming took 2 bases from V and 6 from J, leaving 8 bases between them. The CDR3 is 12 amino acids. Germline V CDR1 and CDR2: SGHTA, FQGNSA. DNA for the CDR3: TGTGCCAGCAGCTTACAGGTATCCGAGCAGTACTTC. This translates into CASSLQVSEQYF.

The chain uses TRBV6-6 and TRBJ2-1; 9 bases fit TRBD2. Germline V CDR1 and CDR2: MNHNY, SVGAGI (reference sequence). V was clipped by 0 bases and J by 8 bases; unmatched bases: 2. CDR3 length: 14 amino acids. This CDR3 is CASSYSGLADEQFF. The CDR3 DNA follows: TGTGCCAGCAGTTACTCGGGACTAGCCGATGAGCAGTTCTTC.

The chain uses TRBV6-4 and TRBJ2-5; tentatively, D is TRBD2 (5 bases). CDR3 length: 13 amino acids. V was clipped by 8 bases and J by 9 bases, with 19 bases between them. CDR1 MRHNA and CDR2 SNTAGT come from the germline V gene. The CDR3 reads CASANRETEAQYF. The CDR3 DNA reads TGTGCCAGCGCTAACCGGGAAACTGAGGCCCAGTACTTC.

This chain joins TRBV19 and TRBJ2-7, with 8 bases lining up with TRBD2. V shed 5 bases and J 0 bases; nucleotides not matched to a gene: 3. Germline V gene data show CDR1 as LNHDA and CDR2 as SQIVND (reference sequence). The CDR3 is 14 amino acids. The CDR3 region is CASSSGGSSYEQYF. The DNA for the CDR3 is TGTGCCAGTAGTTCGGGGGGGAGCTCCTACGAGCAGTACTTC.

The V gene is TRBV5-1, the J gene TRBJ2-7; D is possibly TRBD2 (5 bases). Germline V lookup: CDR1 SGHRS, CDR2 YFSETQ. The germline V and J ends were trimmed by 5 bases and 6 bases, with 21 bases remaining between them. This CDR3 has 15 residues. CDR3 DNA sequence: TGCGCCAGCAGTTCCCTAGCTGTGGGTGATACCGAGCAGTACTTC. This sequence encodes CASSSLAVGDTEQYF.

This chain connects TRBV5-1 to TRBJ2-3; TRBD2 matches at 13 bases. CDR1 is SGHRS and CDR2 is YFSETQ in the germline V gene. The CDR3 totals 17 residues. The ends lost 0 bases at V and 3 bases at J; junction bases unmatched: 4. The CDR3 loop reads CASSLGLAGGVTDTQYF. Written as DNA, the CDR3 is TGCGCCAGCAGCTTGGGACTAGCGGGGGGCGTAACAGATACGCAGTATTTT. Full variable domain (rest looked up from reference TRBV5-1 and TRBJ2-3): KAGVTQTPRYLIKTRGQQVTLSCSPISGHRSVSWYQQTPGQGLQFLFEYFSETQRNKGNFPGRFSGRQFSNSRSEMNVSTLELGDSALYLCASSLGLAGGVTDTQYFGPGTRLTVL.

In this sample, this clone turned up a few times. The J gene is TRBJ2-5, the V gene TRBV6-6, with D possibly TRBD1 on 5 matching bases. Germline V CDR1 and CDR2: MNHNY, SVGAGI (reference sequence). This CDR3 region has 13 residues. With 4 bases removed from V and 2 bases from J, the gap between germline ends came to 8 bases. In DNA form, the CDR3 reads TGTGCCAGCAGTTCAGGACATCAAGAGACCCAGTACTTC. It specifies CASSSGHQETQYF.